The 26 T cell receptor beta chains below come from one sample, sequenced in a study of T cell responses to AZD1222 COVID-19 vaccine. Here immunoSEQ multiplex PCR was the method, and the copy in TCRdb shows in-frame clones only, minus some. The table records 130,000 to 150,000 clones, around 90% of them present only once. Specimen: peripheral blood, collected 28 days after the second dose of the MenACWY control vaccine. These receptors all stem from an adult who received the MenACWY meningococcal vaccine as a control.

V usage is TRBV19 and J usage is TRBJ1-5; D uncertain. Germline assignment: CDR1 LNHDA and CDR2 SQIVND (reference sequence). The germline V and J ends were trimmed by 2 bases and 3 bases, with 14 bases remaining between them. The CDR3 has 16 amino acids. CDR3 DNA: TGTGCCAGTAGTATATATGGGCGGGTTACCAATCAGCCCCAGCATTTT. Its translation is CASSIYGRVTNQPQHF.

The CDR3 loop reads CASSWSGQINYGYTF. The DNA of the CDR3 is TGTGCCAGCAGCTGGTCCGGGCAGATTAACTATGGCTACACCTTC. The rearrangement uses TRBV7-8 and TRBJ1-2, with D hard to call. Trimming cost V 4 bases and J 1 base, with 13 bases left between them. From germline, CDR1 is SGHVS and CDR2 FQNEAQ. The CDR3 length is 15 residues.

The rearrangement joins TRBV7-2 to TRBJ2-7, with D possibly being TRBD2 (6 bases). Trimming pared 1 base from V and 6 bases from J, leaving 19 bases between. In germline, CDR1 is SGHTA, CDR2 FQGNSA. The CDR3 totals 16 residues. CDR3 nucleotides: TGTGCCAGCAGCTTAGGGTCGGGGGACCTGAGAGGCGAGCAGTACTTC. Translated: CASSLGSGDLRGEQYF. Using reference TRBV7-2 and TRBJ2-7 for the parts outside the CDR3, the full variable domain is GAGVSQSPSNKVTEKGKDVELRCDPISGHTALYWYRQSLGQGLEFLIYFQGNSAPDKSGLPSDRFSAERTGGSVSTLTIQRTQQEDSAVYLCASSLGSGDLRGEQYFGPGTRLTVT.

The genes are TRBV7-2 and TRBJ2-5, with 13 bases aligning to TRBD2. V lost 5 bases and J lost 9; bases outside the gene matches: 12. CDR3 length equals 16 residues. CDR1 is SGHTA, CDR2 FQGNSA, per germline. As DNA, the CDR3 is TGTGCCAGCAGCACCGGACTAGCGGGGGCCCGGCGGGCCCAGTACTTC. Amino acid sequence: CASSTGLAGARRAQYF.

The chain joins TRBV5-1 to TRBJ2-1; D might be TRBD1 or TRBD2, each matching 5 bases. This CDR3 region has 14 residues. Germline CDR1 reads SGHRS; CDR2 reads YFSETQ. V shed 4 bases and J shed 0 bases, with 8 bases lying between them. DNA of the CDR3: TGCGCCAGCAGCGTGGGGGACTCCTACAATGAGCAGTTCTTC. Protein sequence: CASSVGDSYNEQFF.

The J gene is TRBJ1-2, the V gene TRBV4-3; D is ambiguous. Germline values: CDR1 LGHNA, CDR2 YSLEER. The CDR3 has 16 residues. The V end lost 0 bases, the J end lost 5 bases, and 16 bases lay between the germline ends. The CDR3 sequence: CASSQDSGRGSYGYTF. The CDR3 nucleotides read TGCGCCAGCAGCCAAGATTCAGGAAGAGGGTCGTATGGCTACACCTTC.

The chain links TRBV19 to TRBJ2-3; tentatively, D is TRBD1 (5 bases). The CDR3 is 14 residues long. CDR1 LNHDA and CDR2 SQIVND come from the germline V gene (reference sequence). V lost 3 bases and J lost 3, with 10 bases in between. The CDR3 DNA is TGTGCCAGTAGTATCGACAGAACGACAGATACGCAGTATTTT. The encoded protein is CASSIDRTTDTQYF. Filled out from reference TRBV19 and TRBJ2-3, the complete variable domain reads DGGITQSPKYLFRKEGQNVTLSCEQNLNHDAMYWYRQDPGQGLRLIYYSQIVNDFQKGDIAEGYSVSREKKESFPLTVTSAQKNPTAFYLCASSIDRTTDTQYFGPGTRLTVL.

This chain links TRBV19 with TRBJ2-2; D is possibly TRBD2 (5 bases). The CDR3 sequence is 14 residues long. Germline V gene sequence: CDR1 LNHDA, CDR2 SQIVND (reference sequence). V lost 6 bases to trimming and J lost 3 bases, with 11 bases between them. The CDR3 loop reads CASRGGPDTGELFF. CDR3 sequence (DNA): TGTGCCAGTAGAGGAGGCCCCGACACCGGGGAGCTGTTTTTT.

V is TRBV7-2 and J is TRBJ2-5; no clear D gene. The CDR3 covers 15 residues. CDR1 and CDR2 from the germline V gene are SGHTA and FQGNSA. Trimming removed 2 bases at V and 4 bases at J, with 14 bases between. The CDR3 DNA follows: TGTGCCAGCAGCTTATCGATGCGAGATCCAGAGACCCAGTACTTC. Its protein is CASSLSMRDPETQYF.

V and J are TRBV6-6 and TRBJ1-2; 9 bases agree with TRBD1. The germline V gene encodes CDR1 MNHNY and CDR2 SVGAGI (reference sequence). V lost 6 bases, J lost 7 bases, and 6 bases stayed unmatched. The CDR3 sequence is 13 residues long. CDR3 protein: CASSPGQGRGYTF. The CDR3 region has the DNA TGTGCCAGCAGCCCGGGACAGGGACGTGGCTACACCTTC.

CDR3 protein: CASSLVVEEGQYF. Here the CDR3 DNA reads TGTGCCAGCAGCTTGGTAGTTGAGGAGGGCCAGTACTTC. The chain is built from TRBV5-6 and TRBJ2-5; D is perhaps TRBD2 (6 bases). Germline V gives CDR1 SGHDT, CDR2 YYEEEE. Trimming stripped 0 bases from V and 10 bases from J, with 13 bases between. The CDR3 sequence is 13 residues long.

This chain uses TRBV30 with TRBJ2-5; 7 bases align to TRBD2. The CDR3 spans 13 residues. CDR1 is GTSNPN and CDR2 is SVGIG in the germline V gene (reference sequence). With V trimmed by 0 bases and J by 6 bases, 4 bases remained unmatched. The CDR3 protein is CAWSVWRGKTQYF. The CDR3 DNA is TGTGCCTGGAGTGTGTGGCGGGGGAAGACCCAGTACTTC.

The rearrangement joins TRBV19 to TRBJ1-2, with 8 nucleotides matching TRBD1. CDR1 is LNHDA, CDR2 SQIVND, per germline (reference sequence). This CDR3 has 14 amino acids. After removal of 3 bases from V and 3 bases from J, the junction contained 3 bases not matched to a gene. The CDR3 here is CASSIGQGDYGYTF. The CDR3 nucleotides are TGTGCCAGTAGTATCGGACAGGGCGACTATGGCTACACCTTC. The whole variable domain, filled in from reference TRBV19 and TRBJ1-2, reads DGGITQSPKYLFRKEGQNVTLSCEQNLNHDAMYWYRQDPGQGLRLIYYSQIVNDFQKGDIAEGYSVSREKKESFPLTVTSAQKNPTAFYLCASSIGQGDYGYTFGSGTRLTVV.

CDR3 region: CASSPRMMNTEAFF. The DNA for the CDR3 is TGTGCCAGCTCACCACGGATGATGAACACTGAAGCTTTCTTT. This chain uses TRBV18 with TRBJ1-1, with D unresolved. The CDR3 consists of 14 residues. CDR1 KGHSH and CDR2 LQKENI come from the germline V gene. Trimming shortened V by 1 base and J by 0 bases, and 6 bases separated the two germline ends.

V and J are TRBV4-3 and TRBJ1-4, with 7 nucleotides matching TRBD1. The junction had 3 bases not matched to a gene; V was cut back by 1 base and J by 10 bases. Per germline, CDR1 LGHNA and CDR2 YSLEER. The CDR3 extends over 13 amino acids. DNA of the CDR3: TGCGCCAGCAGCCAAGCTTCAGGGGGAAAACTGTTTTTT. Amino acid sequence: CASSQASGGKLFF.

The chain combines TRBV20-1 with TRBJ1-1; no firm D call. Germline CDR1 reads DFQATT; CDR2 reads SNEGSKA (reference sequence). Trimming cost V 3 bases and J 5 bases, with 13 bases left between them. This CDR3 contains 13 residues. The CDR3, as DNA: TGCAGTGCTAGTTTCCCGGGGAGGACTGAAGCTTTCTTT. Its protein product is CSASFPGRTEAFF.

The gene calls are TRBV11-3 and TRBJ2-2; unclear D gene. Trimming shortened V by 1 base and J by 2 bases, and 5 bases separated the two germline ends. CDR3 size: 14 residues. The germline V gene has CDR1 SGHNT and CDR2 YENEEA. CDR3 in DNA: TGTGCCAGCAGCTTAGGTCCTAACACCGGGGAGCTGTTTTTT. This encodes CASSLGPNTGELFF.

The rearrangement joins TRBV5-1 to TRBJ2-2, with TRBD2 identical over 8 bases. The ends lost 3 bases at V and 6 bases at J; junction bases unmatched: 13. Germline loops: CDR1 SGHRS, CDR2 YFSETQ. The CDR3 consists of 17 residues. CDR3 bases: TGCGCCAGCAGCTGGGGGTCCGGGAGGGCCTTGGCCGGGGAGCTGTTTTTT. Its translation is CASSWGSGRALAGELFF.

The chain employs TRBV19 and TRBJ2-7, with D possibly matching TRBD2 (5 bases). Germline V gene lookup returns CDR1 LNHDA and CDR2 SQIVND (reference sequence). The CDR3 has 14 amino acids. The germline V and J ends were trimmed by 6 bases and 3 bases, with 15 bases remaining between them. The DNA of the CDR3 is TGTGCCAGTAGCGGGGTACAGCTTTTCTACGAGCAGTACTTC. This gives the protein CASSGVQLFYEQYF.

The chain carries TRBV5-5 and TRBJ2-7; TRBD1 matches 8 bases. The CDR3 contains 15 residues. Germline V gene lookup returns CDR1 SGHKS and CDR2 YYEKEE (reference sequence). Trimming cost V 0 bases and J 0 bases; bases outside gene matches: 2. CDR3 in DNA: TGTGCCAGCAGCTTGGGGGGACAGGTCTCCTACGAGCAGTACTTC. This codes for CASSLGGQVSYEQYF. Full variable domain (outside the CDR3, taken from reference TRBV5-5 and TRBJ2-7): DAGVTQSPTHLIKTRGQQVTLRCSPISGHKSVSWYQQVLGQGPQFIFQYYEKEERGRGNFPDRFSARQFPNYSSELNVNALLLGDSALYLCASSLGGQVSYEQYFGPGTRLTVT.

This clone is a singleton in its sample. The V call is TRBV28, the J call TRBJ1-5, with D tentatively TRBD1 (6 bases). Trimming took 1 base from V and 5 from J, leaving 15 bases between them. This CDR3 has 16 amino acids. From germline, CDR1 is MDHEN and CDR2 SYDVKM. CDR3 amino acids: CASSLLSRAGDQPQHF. CDR3 coding DNA: TGTGCCAGCAGTTTATTGAGTAGGGCAGGGGATCAGCCCCAGCATTTT.

This clone appeared once. V gene TRBV29-1 combines with J gene TRBJ2-1; maybe TRBD2 (6 bases). V lost 4 bases, J lost 2 bases, and 15 bases lay in between. Germline CDR1 reads SQVTM; CDR2 reads ANQGSEA. The CDR3 length is 15 residues. CDR3 DNA sequence: TGCAGCGTTGTTGAACGGGGCGGGACCTACAATGAGCAGTTCTTC. Its protein is CSVVERGGTYNEQFF.

This clone has a handful of counts. The chain is built from TRBV30 and TRBJ1-3; D gene ambiguous. The CDR3 runs 15 residues. Deletions cut 3 bases from V and 4 bases from J, with 16 bases between. Germline loops: CDR1 GTSNPN, CDR2 SVGIG (reference sequence). CDR3 DNA: TGTGCCTGGAGGCATCCTCTTTCGTCGGGAAACACCATATATTTT. Its translation: CAWRHPLSSGNTIYF.

Written as DNA, the CDR3 is TGTGCCAGCAGCTTAGCGGGTTTCGGGGAGCTGTTTTTT. This encodes CASSLAGFGELFF. V and J are TRBV7-2 and TRBJ2-2, with D unresolved. Trimming shortened V by 0 bases and J by 7 bases, and 6 bases separated the two germline ends. CDR1 is SGHTA and CDR2 is FQGNSA in the germline V gene. CDR3 size: 13 residues.

The gene calls are TRBV20-1 and TRBJ2-7, with D maybe TRBD1 (6 bases). V was trimmed by 6 bases and J by 7 bases, leaving 13 bases between them. Germline V lookup: CDR1 DFQATT, CDR2 SNEGSKA (reference sequence). CDR3 size: 11 residues. CDR3: CSAQRTEEQYF. The CDR3 DNA sequence: TGCAGTGCCCAACGGACAGAAGAGCAGTACTTC.

CDR3 region: CASSLFGTRTEAFF. The CDR3 DNA follows: TGTGCCAGCAGCCTTTTCGGAACGAGGACTGAAGCTTTCTTT. The chain carries TRBV14 and TRBJ1-1; the D is unclear. This CDR3 is built from 14 residues. V lost 4 bases and J 5 bases, leaving 14 bases between the germline ends. CDR1 and CDR2 (germline): SGHDN, FVKESK. The complete variable domain, with remaining parts taken from reference TRBV14 and TRBJ1-1, reads EAGVTQFPSHSVIEKGQTVTLRCDPISGHDNLYWYRRVMGKEIKFLLHFVKESKQDESGMPNNRFLAERTGGTYSTLKVQPAELEDSGVYFCASSLFGTRTEAFFGQGTRLTVV.